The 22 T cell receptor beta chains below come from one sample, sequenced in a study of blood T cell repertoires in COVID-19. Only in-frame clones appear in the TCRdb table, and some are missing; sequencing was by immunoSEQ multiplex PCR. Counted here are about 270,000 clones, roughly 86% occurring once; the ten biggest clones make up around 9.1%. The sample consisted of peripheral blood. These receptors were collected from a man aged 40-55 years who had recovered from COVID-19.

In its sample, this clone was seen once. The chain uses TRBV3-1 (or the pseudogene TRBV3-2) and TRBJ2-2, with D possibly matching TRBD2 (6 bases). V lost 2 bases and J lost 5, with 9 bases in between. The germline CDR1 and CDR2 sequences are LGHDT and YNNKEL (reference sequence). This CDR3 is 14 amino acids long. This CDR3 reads CASSQPSGTGELFF. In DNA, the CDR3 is TGTGCCAGCAGCCAACCCAGCGGGACCGGGGAGCTGTTTTTT.

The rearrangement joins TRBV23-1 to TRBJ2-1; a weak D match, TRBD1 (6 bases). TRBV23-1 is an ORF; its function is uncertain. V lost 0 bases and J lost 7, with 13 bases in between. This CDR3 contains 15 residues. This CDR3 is CASSQSRQGSNEQFF. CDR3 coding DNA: TGCGCCAGCAGTCAATCGCGTCAGGGGAGTAATGAGCAGTTCTTC.

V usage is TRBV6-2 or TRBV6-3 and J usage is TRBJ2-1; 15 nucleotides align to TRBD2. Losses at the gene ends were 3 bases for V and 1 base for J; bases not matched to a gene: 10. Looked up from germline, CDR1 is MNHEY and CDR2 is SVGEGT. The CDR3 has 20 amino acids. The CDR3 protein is CASSYPPGLAGGFSYNEQFF. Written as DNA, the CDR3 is TGTGCCAGCAGTTATCCACCGGGACTAGCGGGAGGATTTTCCTACAATGAGCAGTTCTTC.

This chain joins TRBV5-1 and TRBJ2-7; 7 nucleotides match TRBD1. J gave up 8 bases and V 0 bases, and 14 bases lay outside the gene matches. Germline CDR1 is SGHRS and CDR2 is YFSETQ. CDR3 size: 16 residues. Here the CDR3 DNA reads TGCGCCAGCAGCTTGGAGGTTCGGACAGGTGTTACGCAGCAGTACTTC. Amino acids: CASSLEVRTGVTQQYF.

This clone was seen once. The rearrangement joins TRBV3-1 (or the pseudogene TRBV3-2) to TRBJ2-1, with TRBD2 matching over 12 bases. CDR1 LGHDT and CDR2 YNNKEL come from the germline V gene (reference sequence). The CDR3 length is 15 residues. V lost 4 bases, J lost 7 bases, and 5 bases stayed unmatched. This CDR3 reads CASSPTSGRTNEQFF. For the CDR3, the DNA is TGTGCCAGCAGCCCGACTAGCGGGAGAACGAATGAGCAGTTCTTC.

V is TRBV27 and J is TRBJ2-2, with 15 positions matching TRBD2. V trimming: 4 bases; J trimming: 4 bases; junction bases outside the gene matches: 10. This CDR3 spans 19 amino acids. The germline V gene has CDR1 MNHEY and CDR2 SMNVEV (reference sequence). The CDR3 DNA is TGTGCCAGCAGTTCCCCGGGACTAGCGGGGGGACCCCCCACCGGGGAGCTGTTTTTT. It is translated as CASSSPGLAGGPPTGELFF.

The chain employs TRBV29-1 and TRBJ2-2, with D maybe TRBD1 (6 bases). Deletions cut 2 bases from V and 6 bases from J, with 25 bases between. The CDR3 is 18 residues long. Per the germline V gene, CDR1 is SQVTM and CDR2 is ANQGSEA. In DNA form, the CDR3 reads TGCAGCGTTGAAACACGTAGTAGGTGGCAGGGGTTTTCCGGGGAGCTGTTTTTT. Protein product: CSVETRSRWQGFSGELFF.

In DNA, the CDR3 is TGTGCCAGCAGCCCCCAGAACGGGGCTTTCTTT. Translating gives CASSPQNGAFF. The V and J genes are TRBV9 and TRBJ1-1; D ambiguous. Germline values: CDR1 SGDLS, CDR2 YYNGEE. V was trimmed by 4 bases and J by 11 bases, leaving 12 bases between them. The CDR3 has 11 residues.

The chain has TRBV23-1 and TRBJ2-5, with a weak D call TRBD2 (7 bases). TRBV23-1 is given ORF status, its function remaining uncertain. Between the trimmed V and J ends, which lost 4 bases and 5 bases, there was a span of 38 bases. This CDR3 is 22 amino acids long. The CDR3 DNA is TGCGCCAGCAGTCGACATAACCGGAGGGAGGGCCCCCCAGTAGGGGGGTCGGAGACCCAGTACTTC. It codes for CASSRHNRREGPPVGGSETQYF.

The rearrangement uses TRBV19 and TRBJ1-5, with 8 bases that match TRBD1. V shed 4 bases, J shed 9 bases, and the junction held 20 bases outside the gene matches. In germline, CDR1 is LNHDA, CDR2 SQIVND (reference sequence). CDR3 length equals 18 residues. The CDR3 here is CASSTRTGLEQGRVPQHF. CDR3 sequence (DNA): TGTGCCAGTAGTACCCGGACAGGGCTGGAACAGGGGAGGGTGCCCCAGCATTTT.

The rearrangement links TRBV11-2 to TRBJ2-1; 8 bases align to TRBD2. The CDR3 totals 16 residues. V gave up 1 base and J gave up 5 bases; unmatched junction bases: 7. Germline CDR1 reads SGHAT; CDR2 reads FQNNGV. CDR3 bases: TGTGCCAGCAGCTTAGTTCCGGGACTAGTCCACAATGAGCAGTTCTTC. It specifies CASSLVPGLVHNEQFF.

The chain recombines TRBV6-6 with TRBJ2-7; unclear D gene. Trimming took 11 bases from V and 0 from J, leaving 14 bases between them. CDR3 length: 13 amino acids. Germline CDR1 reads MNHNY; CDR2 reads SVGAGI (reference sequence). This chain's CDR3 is CAGRWAGSYEQYF. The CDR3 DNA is TGTGCCGGCCGTTGGGCCGGCTCCTACGAGCAGTACTTC.

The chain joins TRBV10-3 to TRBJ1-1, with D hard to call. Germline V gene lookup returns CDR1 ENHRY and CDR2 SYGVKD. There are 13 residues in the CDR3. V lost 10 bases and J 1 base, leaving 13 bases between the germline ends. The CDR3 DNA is TGTGCCAACCGACTTAAACCGAACACTGAAGCTTTCTTT. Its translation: CANRLKPNTEAFF.

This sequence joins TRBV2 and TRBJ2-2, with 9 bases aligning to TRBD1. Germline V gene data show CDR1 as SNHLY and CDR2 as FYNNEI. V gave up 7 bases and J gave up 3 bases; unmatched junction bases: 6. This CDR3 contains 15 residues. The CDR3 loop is CASIRTGEHTGELFF. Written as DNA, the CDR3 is TGTGCCAGCATAAGGACAGGGGAACACACCGGGGAGCTGTTTTTT.

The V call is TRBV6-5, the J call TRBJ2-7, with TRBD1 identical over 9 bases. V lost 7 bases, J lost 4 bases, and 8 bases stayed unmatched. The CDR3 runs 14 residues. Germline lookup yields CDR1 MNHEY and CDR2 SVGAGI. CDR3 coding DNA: TGTGCCAGCACCAAACAGGGGGCGGGATACGAGCAGTACTTC. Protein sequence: CASTKQGAGYEQYF.

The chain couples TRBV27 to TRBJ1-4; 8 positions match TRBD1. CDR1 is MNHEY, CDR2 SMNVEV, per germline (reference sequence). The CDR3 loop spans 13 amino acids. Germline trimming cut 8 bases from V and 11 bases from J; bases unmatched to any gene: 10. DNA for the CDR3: TGTGCCAGCTCGGACAGGGTAATCGGGAAACTGTTTTTT. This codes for CASSDRVIGKLFF.

CDR3 amino acids: CASGHPEGTSGDTQYF. The CDR3 DNA reads TGTGCCAGCGGTCACCCAGAGGGGACTAGCGGGGATACGCAGTATTTT. V is TRBV9 and J is TRBJ2-3; TRBD2 agrees at 12 bases. V shed 7 bases, J shed 6 bases, and the junction held 12 bases outside the gene matches. Germline CDR1 is SGDLS and CDR2 is YYNGEE. This CDR3 spans 16 amino acids.

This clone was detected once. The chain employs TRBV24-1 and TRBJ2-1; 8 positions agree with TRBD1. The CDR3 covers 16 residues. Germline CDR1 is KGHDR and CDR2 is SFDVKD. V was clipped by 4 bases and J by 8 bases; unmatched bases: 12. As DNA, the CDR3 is TGTGCCACCAGTGACTCCGGACAGGGCCGTGTCCATGAGCAGTTCTTC. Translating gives CATSDSGQGRVHEQFF.

The chain's CDR3 is CASSSGLAGGLPPGELFF. CDR3 nucleotides: TGTGCCAGCAGCTCCGGACTAGCGGGGGGGCTACCCCCCGGGGAGCTGTTTTTT. V is TRBV7-9 and J is TRBJ2-2; TRBD2 matches at 15 bases. Trimming at V came to 4 bases and at J to 6 bases, leaving 9 bases not matched to a gene. Germline CDR1 is SEHNR and CDR2 is FQNEAQ (reference sequence). The CDR3 contains 18 residues.

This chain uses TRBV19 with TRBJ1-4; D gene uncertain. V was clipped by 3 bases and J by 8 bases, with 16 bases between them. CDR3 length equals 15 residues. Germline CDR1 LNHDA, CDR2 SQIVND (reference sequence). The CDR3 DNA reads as TGTGCCAGTAGTATGATCCCCGGTAGTGCGGAAAAACTGTTTTTT. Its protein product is CASSMIPGSAEKLFF.

The CDR3 sequence: CATSREAKRGVDEQYF. Written as DNA, the CDR3 is TGTGCCACCAGCAGAGAGGCAAAAAGGGGTGTCGACGAGCAGTACTTC. This sequence joins TRBV15 and TRBJ2-7; possible D gene TRBD1, 5 bases. V lost 0 bases and J lost 5, with 17 bases in between. Germline V gene lookup returns CDR1 LNHNV and CDR2 YYDKDF (reference sequence). The CDR3 extends over 16 amino acids. Supplemented by reference TRBV15 and TRBJ2-7, the full variable domain reads DAMVIQNPRYQVTQFGKPVTLSCSQTLNHNVMYWYQQKSSQAPKLLFHYYDKDFNNEADTPDNFQSRRPNTSFCFLDIRSPGLGDTAMYLCATSREAKRGVDEQYFGPGTRLTVT.

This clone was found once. The CDR3 DNA reads as TGTGCCAGCCTTGCAGAAAACTATGGCTACACCTTC. The encoded protein is CASLAENYGYTF. The chain joins TRBV6-5 to TRBJ1-2, with D unresolved. Trimming removed 8 bases from V and 2 bases from J, with 9 bases in between. CDR3 length: 12 residues. Per the germline V gene, CDR1 is MNHEY and CDR2 is SVGAGI.